Each of the 6 T cell receptor beta chains below was sequenced from the same sample in a study of OX40 agonist ivuxolimab in advanced cancers. Data came from immunoSEQ multiplex PCR; TCRdb stores just in-frame clones and leaves some out. Found here are 35,000 to 45,000 clones, around four fifths of them singletons; the top ten hold 2.5% to 3%. The sequencing used CD4+ or CD8+ T cells sorted from blood, collected in a trial of the OX40 agonist ivuxolimab. These receptors originate from an adult with an advanced solid tumor such as melanoma, head and neck, liver or kidney cancer.

V usage is TRBV7-3 and J usage is TRBJ2-3, with D maybe TRBD1 (5 bases). V was clipped by 2 bases and J by 2 bases, with 11 bases between them. The CDR3 spans 15 residues. The V gene's germline CDR1 is SGHTA and CDR2 FQGTGA. The CDR3 bases are TGTGCCAGCAGCTTACTAGGGGCCCCCACAGATACGCAGTATTTT. Its protein product is CASSLLGAPTDTQYF.

V usage is TRBV6-6 and J usage is TRBJ2-3; D is undetermined. V lost 7 bases to trimming and J lost 2 bases, with 13 bases between them. The germline gives CDR1 MNHNY, CDR2 SVGAGI (reference sequence). This CDR3 is built from 14 residues. The CDR3, as DNA: TGTGCCAGCACTACTAAAAAGGTCACAGATACGCAGTATTTT. Amino acids: CASTTKKVTDTQYF.

The rearrangement joins TRBV10-3 to TRBJ1-3; 7 bases are a match to TRBD1. CDR1 and CDR2 from the germline V gene are ENHRY and SYGVKD. This CDR3 spans 13 amino acids. Trimming cost V 8 bases and J 8 bases; bases outside gene matches: 9. The CDR3: CAIGIGGLDTIYF. The CDR3 DNA sequence: TGTGCCATCGGAATAGGGGGCCTTGACACCATATATTTT.

This rearrangement joins TRBV23-1 to TRBJ2-4; the D gene is possibly TRBD2 (6 bases). TRBV23-1 counts as an open reading frame of uncertain function. Trimming shortened V by 1 base and J by 0 bases, and 19 bases separated the two germline ends. The CDR3 consists of 19 residues. The CDR3 DNA follows: TGCGCCAGCAGTCAATTGAGAGGGACTGAACCTCTAGCCAAAAACATTCAGTACTTC. Protein: CASSQLRGTEPLAKNIQYF.

CDR3 bases: TGTGCCAGCAGGAAGACAGGGGTGAACACTGAAGCTTTCTTT. Translating gives CASRKTGVNTEAFF. The rearrangement links TRBV6-1 to TRBJ1-1, with 8 bases identical to TRBD1. The CDR3 covers 14 residues. Germline V gives CDR1 MNHNS, CDR2 SASEGT. V dropped 6 bases and J dropped 0; count of bases not matched to a gene: 3.

The count of this clone is one. V usage is TRBV18 and J usage is TRBJ2-7; perhaps TRBD2 as D (5 bases). The germline V gene encodes CDR1 KGHSH and CDR2 LQKENI. This CDR3 comprises 20 residues. The V end lost 3 bases, the J end lost 4 bases, and 31 bases lay between the germline ends. CDR3 coding DNA: TGTGCCAGCTCACCCTTAAAAGGGCTTATGGGGAGAGATTTTCGGTACGAGCAGTACTTC. This sequence encodes CASSPLKGLMGRDFRYEQYF. Drawing the rest from reference TRBV18 and TRBJ2-7, the complete variable domain is NAGVMQNPRHLVRRRGQEARLRCSPMKGHSHVYWYRQLPEEGLKFMVYLQKENIIDESGMPKERFSAEFPKEGPSILRIQQVVRGDSAAYFCASSPLKGLMGRDFRYEQYFGPGTRLTVT.